This T cell receptor beta chain was profiled in a study of regulatory and conventional T cells in RAG deficiency. Study results and caveats: Omenn syndrome and CID/AS patients had around 100-fold fewer unique Treg TCR beta sequences, versus approximately 10-fold elsewhere. Omenn patients showed >85% Treg-Tconv overlap and shorter CDR3 lengths.

About this clone: What it binds is not known.

Regulatory T cells were sorted from blood as CD4+ CD25-high CD127-low cells. The method was immunoSEQ multiplex PCR; TCRdb's version includes in-frame clones alone and lacks a portion of them. This sample has approximately 7,000 clones; approximately 90% occur once, and the top ten carry approximately 1.5%. The CDR3 consists of 14 residues. Germline V CDR1 and CDR2: SGHTA, FQGNSA. Trimming cost V 2 bases and J 4 bases; bases outside gene matches: 4. These data were also reused for a study on regulatory T cells. This second study notes: Primers: 52 TRBV forward and 13 TRBJ reverse.

This clonotype originated in a human donor in good health. The rearrangement uses TRBV7-2 and TRBJ1-2, with 7 nucleotides matching TRBD1. Sequenced input: CD127- CD25+ CD4+ Tregs sorted from blood. The CDR3 is CASSLTGATYGYTF. The CDR3 DNA reads as TGTGCCAGCAGCTTAACAGGGGCCACCTATGGCTACACCTTC.